The T cell receptor (beta chain) under discussion was sequenced for a study of blood T cell repertoires in COVID-19. This clone was recorded only once. After removal of 1 base from V and 2 bases from J, the junction contained 5 bases not matched to a gene. Germline CDR1 is LGHNA and CDR2 is YSLEER. The CDR3 runs 16 residues. Here immunoSEQ multiplex PCR was the method, and the copy in TCRdb shows in-frame clones only, minus some. The sample lists roughly 170,000 clones; under 85% were seen once. The source material was peripheral blood. The sequence derives from a man in his sixties who had recovered from COVID-19. The chain uses TRBV4-3 and TRBJ2-5; 9 bases match TRBD2. CDR3 region: CASSQVAGGAQETQYF. The CDR3 bases are TGCGCCAGCAGCCAAGTCGCGGGGGGGGCTCAAGAGACCCAGTACTTC.